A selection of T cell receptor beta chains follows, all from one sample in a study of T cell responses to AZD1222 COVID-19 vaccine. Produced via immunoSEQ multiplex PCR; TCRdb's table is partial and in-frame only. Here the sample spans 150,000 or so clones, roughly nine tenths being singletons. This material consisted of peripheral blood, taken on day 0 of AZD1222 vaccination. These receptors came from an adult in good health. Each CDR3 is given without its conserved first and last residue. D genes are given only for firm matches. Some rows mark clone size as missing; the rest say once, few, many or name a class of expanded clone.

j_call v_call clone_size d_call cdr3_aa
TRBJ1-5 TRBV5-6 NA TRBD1 ASSLARGPNQPQH
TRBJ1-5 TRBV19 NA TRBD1 ASSITGGLNQPQH
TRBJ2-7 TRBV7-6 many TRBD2 ASSPLASGGPGEQY
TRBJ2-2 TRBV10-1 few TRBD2 ASSELASGYTGELF
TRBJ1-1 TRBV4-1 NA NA ASSQGPGLAF
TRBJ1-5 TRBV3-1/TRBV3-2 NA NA ASSQGQINQPQH
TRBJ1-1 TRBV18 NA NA ASSPAGNTEAF
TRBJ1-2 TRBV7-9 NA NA ASSLGDAGAYGYT
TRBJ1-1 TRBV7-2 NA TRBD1 ASSYRQGVAEAF
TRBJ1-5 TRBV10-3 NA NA AITSLRREGNQPQH
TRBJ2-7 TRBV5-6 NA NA ASSRDRAVRDDEQY
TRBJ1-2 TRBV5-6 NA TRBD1 ASSGTGIDGYT
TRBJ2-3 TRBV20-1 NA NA SARTLDTQY
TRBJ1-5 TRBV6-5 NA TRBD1 ASRLQGAGQPQH
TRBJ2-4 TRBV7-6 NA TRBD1 ASSSPGQGGNIQY
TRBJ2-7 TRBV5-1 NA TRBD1 ASSLAPKIRYGTEYEQY
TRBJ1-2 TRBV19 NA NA ASSRGEGGTAYGYT
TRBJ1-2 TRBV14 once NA ASSQDLTGNYGYT
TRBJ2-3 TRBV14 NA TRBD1 ASSSRPGQGSPLLTDTQY
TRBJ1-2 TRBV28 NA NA ASSFRDYGYT
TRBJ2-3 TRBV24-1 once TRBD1 ATSVGTGTVTDTQY
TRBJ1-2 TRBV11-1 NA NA ASSSDWVTYGYT
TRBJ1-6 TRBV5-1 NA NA ASSFYGLSYNSPLH
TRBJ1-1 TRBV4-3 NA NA ASSHVLGTTEAF
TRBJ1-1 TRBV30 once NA AWSPRVGAGTSNTEAF
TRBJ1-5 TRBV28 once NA ASSLFGGTQPQH